This T cell receptor beta chain was found in a study of long-term antiretroviral therapy in people with HIV. CDR1 is SGHVS and CDR2 is FNYEAQ in the germline V gene. Germline trimming cut 1 base from V and 6 bases from J; bases unmatched to any gene: 14. The CDR3 length is 18 residues. An immunoSEQ assay, version v3.0, was performed at survey level. TCRdb keeps only in-frame clones here, not all; method: immunoSEQ multiplex PCR. The sample records about 36,000 clones, around 94% being singletons. The sequenced sample was unsorted PBMCs, obtained 4.1 years after starting antiretroviral therapy. The receptor's source is a woman aged 45-65 years with HIV. V usage is TRBV7-6 and J usage is TRBJ2-2, with 7 nucleotides matching TRBD2. The CDR3 bases are TGTGCCAGCAGCTTAGTCCTTCAGCGGGGACCTCTATCCGGGGAGCTGTTTTTT. It yields the protein CASSLVLQRGPLSGELFF.